This TCR beta chain was recorded in a study of regulatory T cells in long-lasting Graves disease. Study-wide background: To qualify as persistent, Graves' disease required over 5 years of antithyroid drugs with positive TSH receptor antibodies.

CDR1 and CDR2 from the germline V gene are LNHDA and SQIVND (reference sequence). The CDR3 loop spans 13 amino acids. V lost 3 bases, J lost 2 bases, and 7 bases lay in between. Study-level findings and limits: Persistent-disease Graves' patients showed less TCR diversity than new cases. Because few samples were included, accuracy may have been lower. Persistent patients had a count of shared public clonotypes (under 3,000) that exceeded that of new patients (around 960).

This clonotype was observed a handful of times. As yet, its antigen is unknown. The time point was: persistent/refractory GD, antithyroid drugs over 5 years with positive TRAb. From PBMCs, RNA was extracted and then used to make the TCR library. Combining iRepertoire HTBI primers with Arm-PCR of CDR3 regions, the authors built TCR beta libraries. From the multiplex PCR reads, TCRdb called clonotypes with MiXCR, one entry per CDR3 protein. Of some 450,000 distinct CDR3 sequences listed, around 22% are singletons. The chain has TRBV19 and TRBJ1-2; D unresolved. The receptor comes from a female donor with Graves disease. The sequences come from peripheral blood mononuclear cells (PBMCs), collected when the disease was refractory, from a patient treated with antithyroid drugs. The CDR3 nucleotides are TGTGCCAGTAGTATTGCGCTAAACTATGGCTACACCTTC. Protein sequence: CASSIALNYGYTF. Supplemented by reference TRBV19 and TRBJ1-2, the full variable domain reads DGGITQSPKYLFRKEGQNVTLSCEQNLNHDAMYWYRQDPGQGLRLIYYSQIVNDFQKGDIAEGYSVSREKKESFPLTVTSAQKNPTAFYLCASSIALNYGYTFGSGTRLTVV.